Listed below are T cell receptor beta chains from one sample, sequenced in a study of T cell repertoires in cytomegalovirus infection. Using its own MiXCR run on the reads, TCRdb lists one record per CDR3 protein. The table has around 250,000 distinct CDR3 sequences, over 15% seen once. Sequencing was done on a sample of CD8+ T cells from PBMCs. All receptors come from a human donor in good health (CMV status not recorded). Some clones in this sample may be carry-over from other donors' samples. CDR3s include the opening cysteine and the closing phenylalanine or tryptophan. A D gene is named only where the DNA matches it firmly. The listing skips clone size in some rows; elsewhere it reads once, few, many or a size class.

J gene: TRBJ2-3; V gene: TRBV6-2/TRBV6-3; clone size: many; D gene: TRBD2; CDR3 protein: CASSPGRIRTDTQYF; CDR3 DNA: TGTGCCAGCAGCCCCGGGAGGATCCGCACAGATACGCAGTATTTT
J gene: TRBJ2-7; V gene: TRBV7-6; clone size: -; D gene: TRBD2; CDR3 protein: CASSLAPGGLGEQYF; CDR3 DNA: TGTGCCAGCAGCTTAGCGCCGGGGGGATTGGGTGAGCAGTACTTC
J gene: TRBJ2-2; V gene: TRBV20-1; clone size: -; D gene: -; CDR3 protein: CSALLDTGELFF; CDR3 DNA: TGCAGTGCCCTCCTGGACACCGGGGAGCTGTTTTTT
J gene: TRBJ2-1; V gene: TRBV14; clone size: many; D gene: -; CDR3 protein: CASSQAVYNEQFF; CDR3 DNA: TGTGCCAGCAGCCAAGCGGTCTACAATGAGCAGTTCTTC
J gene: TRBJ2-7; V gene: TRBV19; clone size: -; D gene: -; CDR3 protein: CASAPGRLRGEQYF; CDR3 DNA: TGTGCCAGTGCACCGGGACGCCTAAGGGGCGAGCAGTACTTC
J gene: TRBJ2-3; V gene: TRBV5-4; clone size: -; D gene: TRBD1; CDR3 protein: CASSLAGQGASDTQYF; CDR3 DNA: TGTGCCAGCAGCTTGGCGGGACAGGGGGCGTCGGATACGCAGTATTTT
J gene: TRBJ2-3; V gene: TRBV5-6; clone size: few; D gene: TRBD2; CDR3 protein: CASSLWGGTQYF; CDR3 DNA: TGTGCCAGCAGCTTGTGGGGGGGTACGCAGTATTTT
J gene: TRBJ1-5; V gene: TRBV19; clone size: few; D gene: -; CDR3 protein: CASTFAAGLSNQPQHF; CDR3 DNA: TGTGCCAGTACTTTTGCGGCGGGGCTTAGCAATCAGCCCCAGCATTTT
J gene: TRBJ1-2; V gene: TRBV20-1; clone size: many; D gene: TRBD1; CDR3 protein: CSALPGQGSYGYTF; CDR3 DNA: TGCAGTGCTTTACCGGGACAGGGCTCCTATGGCTACACCTTC
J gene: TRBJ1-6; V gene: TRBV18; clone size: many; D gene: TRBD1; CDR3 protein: CASSAAGTANSPLHF; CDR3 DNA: TGTGCCAGCTCAGCCGCCGGGACAGCGAATTCACCCCTCCACTTT
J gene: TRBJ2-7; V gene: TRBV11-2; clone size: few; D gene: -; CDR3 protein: CASSLATGPYEQYF; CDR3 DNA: TGTGCCAGCAGCTTAGCAACAGGACCCTACGAGCAGTACTTC
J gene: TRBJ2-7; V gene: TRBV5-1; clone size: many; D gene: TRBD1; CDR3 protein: CASSFGSSSGTGLFSYEQYF; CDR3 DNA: TGCGCCAGCAGCTTCGGATCCTCCTCCGGGACAGGACTATTCTCCTACGAGCAGTACTTC
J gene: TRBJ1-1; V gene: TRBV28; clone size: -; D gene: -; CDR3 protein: CASSFPGYEAFF; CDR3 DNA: TGTGCCAGCAGTTTCCCGGGGTATGAAGCTTTCTTT
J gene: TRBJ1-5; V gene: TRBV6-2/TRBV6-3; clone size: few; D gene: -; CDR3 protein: CASSMTDRNQPQHF; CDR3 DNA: TGTGCCAGCTCTATGACGGACCGCAATCAGCCCCAGCATTTT
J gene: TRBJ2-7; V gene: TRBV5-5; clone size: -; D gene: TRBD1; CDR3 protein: CASSFPGQGVKPYEQYF; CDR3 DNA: TGTGCCAGCAGCTTTCCGGGACAGGGGGTGAAACCCTACGAGCAGTACTTC
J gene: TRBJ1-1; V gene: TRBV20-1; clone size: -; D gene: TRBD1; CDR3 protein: CSARTANRGPPEAFF; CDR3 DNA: TGCAGTGCTAGGACGGCAAACAGGGGGCCGCCTGAAGCTTTCTTT
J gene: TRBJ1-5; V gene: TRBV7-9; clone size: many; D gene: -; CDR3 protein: CASAGALYSNQPQHF; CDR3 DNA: TGTGCCAGCGCCGGGGCTCTTTATAGCAATCAGCCCCAGCATTTT
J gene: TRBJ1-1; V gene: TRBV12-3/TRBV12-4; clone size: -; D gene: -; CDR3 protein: CASSLGTAAEAFF; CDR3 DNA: TGTGCCAGCAGTTTAGGGACGGCAGCCGAAGCTTTCTTT
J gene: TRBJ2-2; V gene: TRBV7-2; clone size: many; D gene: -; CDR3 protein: CASSSMGPGELFF; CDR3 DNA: TGTGCCAGCAGCTCCATGGGGCCCGGGGAGCTGTTTTTT
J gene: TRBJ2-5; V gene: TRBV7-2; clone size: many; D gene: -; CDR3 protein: CASRSRGAQETQYF; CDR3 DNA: TGTGCCAGCAGATCAAGGGGGGCCCAAGAGACCCAGTACTTC
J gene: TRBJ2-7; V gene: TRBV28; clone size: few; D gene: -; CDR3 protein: CASSFQRGSTGSYEQYF; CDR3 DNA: TGTGCCAGCAGTTTCCAGCGGGGTTCGACAGGGTCCTACGAGCAGTACTTC
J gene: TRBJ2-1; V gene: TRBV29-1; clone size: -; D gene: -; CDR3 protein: CSVEDSFEAGWGYNEQFF; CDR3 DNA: TGCAGCGTTGAAGATTCGTTTGAGGCGGGGTGGGGATACAATGAGCAGTTCTTC
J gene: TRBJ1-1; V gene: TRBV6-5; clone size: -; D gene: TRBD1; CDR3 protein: CASSYSTTGGADLPEAFF; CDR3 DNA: TGTGCCAGCAGTTACTCTACGACAGGGGGCGCGGATCTCCCTGAAGCTTTCTTT
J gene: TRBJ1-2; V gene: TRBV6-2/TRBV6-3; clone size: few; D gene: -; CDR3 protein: CASSIGFNYGYTF; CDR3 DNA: TGTGCCAGCAGTATCGGGTTTAACTATGGCTACACCTTC
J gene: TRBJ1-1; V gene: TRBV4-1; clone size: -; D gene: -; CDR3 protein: CASSQDPGDTEAFF; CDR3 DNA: TGCGCCAGCAGCCAAGACCCTGGGGACACTGAAGCTTTCTTT
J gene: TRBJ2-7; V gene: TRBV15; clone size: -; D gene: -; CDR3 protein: CATSSRYPNYEQYF; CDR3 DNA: TGTGCCACCAGCAGCAGGTATCCTAACTACGAGCAGTACTTC
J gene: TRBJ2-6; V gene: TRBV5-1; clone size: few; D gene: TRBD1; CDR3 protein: CASSSGTGAPSGANVLTF; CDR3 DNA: TGCGCCAGCAGCTCCGGGACAGGGGCACCCTCTGGGGCCAACGTCCTGACTTTC
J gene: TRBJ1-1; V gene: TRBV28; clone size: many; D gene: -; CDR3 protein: CASSPARGDWGWTEAFF; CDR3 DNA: TGTGCCAGCAGCCCCGCAAGGGGCGATTGGGGGTGGACTGAAGCTTTCTTT
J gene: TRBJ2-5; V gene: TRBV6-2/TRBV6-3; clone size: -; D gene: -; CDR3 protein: CASSLSGDNEETQYF; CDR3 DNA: TGTGCCAGCAGTTTATCGGGGGATAATGAAGAGACCCAGTACTTC